The clone carrying this TCR beta chain was observed a handful of times. What it binds is not known. Unique molecular identifiers were incorporated during preparation of the TCRbeta library. In TCRdb, the PCR reads were re-called with MiXCR into one record per CDR3 protein. The table includes 90,000 to 130,000 distinct CDR3 sequences, roughly 6.1% detected once. This sample stems from a study of T-cell reconstitution after alpha-beta-depleted transplantation in children. Study-wide results and limits: There were some patients whose high TCRbeta diversity at day 60 came from surviving recipient T cells and thymic progenitors. In patients about two months after transplant, alpha-beta T cells reportedly arose from several hundred expanded graft clones. The main origin of T-cell counts and diversity one year after transplant was newly produced T cells.

Between the trimmed V and J ends, which lost 1 base and 7 bases, there was a span of 10 bases. The germline CDR1 and CDR2 sequences are KGHDR and SFDVKD. The CDR3 is 14 amino acids. The receptor's source is a male patient between 2 and 10 years old who had a stem cell transplant for acute lymphoblastic leukemia, so the T cells may come from the graft donor. The J gene is TRBJ1-5, the V gene TRBV24-1, with D uncertain. Sequenced material: PBMCs, mostly from graft donor cells, taken 360 days after TCRalphabeta/CD19-depleted stem cell transplant. Here the CDR3 reads CATSDLSGDQPQHF. Here the CDR3 DNA reads TGTGCCACCAGTGATTTATCGGGTGACCAGCCCCAGCATTTT.